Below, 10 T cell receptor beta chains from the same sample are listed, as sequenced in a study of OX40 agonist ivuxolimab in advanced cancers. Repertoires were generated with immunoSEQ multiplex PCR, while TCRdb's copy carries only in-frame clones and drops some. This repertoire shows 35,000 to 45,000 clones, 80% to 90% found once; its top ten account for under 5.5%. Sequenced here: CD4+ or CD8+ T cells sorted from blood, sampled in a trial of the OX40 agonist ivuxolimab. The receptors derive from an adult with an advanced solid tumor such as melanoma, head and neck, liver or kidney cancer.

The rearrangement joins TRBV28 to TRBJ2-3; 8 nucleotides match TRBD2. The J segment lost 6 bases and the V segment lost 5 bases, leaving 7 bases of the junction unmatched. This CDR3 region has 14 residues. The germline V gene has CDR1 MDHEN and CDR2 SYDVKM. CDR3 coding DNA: TGTGCCAGCAGTCCGCAGACTAGCGTGGATACGCAGTATTTT. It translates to CASSPQTSVDTQYF.

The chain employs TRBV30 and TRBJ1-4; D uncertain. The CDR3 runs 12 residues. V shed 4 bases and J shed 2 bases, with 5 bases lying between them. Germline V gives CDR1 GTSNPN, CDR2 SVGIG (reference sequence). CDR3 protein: CAWKSTNEKLFF. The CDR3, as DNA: TGTGCCTGGAAGAGTACTAATGAAAAACTGTTTTTT.

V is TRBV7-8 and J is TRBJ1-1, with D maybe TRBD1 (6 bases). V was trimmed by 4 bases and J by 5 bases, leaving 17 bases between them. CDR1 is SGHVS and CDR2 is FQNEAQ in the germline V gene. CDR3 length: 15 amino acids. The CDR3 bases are TGTGCCAGCAGCTCCCAAACCGGGACACTTACTGAAGCTTTCTTT. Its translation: CASSSQTGTLTEAFF.

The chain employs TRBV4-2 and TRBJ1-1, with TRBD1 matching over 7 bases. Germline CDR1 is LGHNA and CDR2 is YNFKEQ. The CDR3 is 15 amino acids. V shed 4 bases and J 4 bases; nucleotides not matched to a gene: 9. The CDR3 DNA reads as TGTGCCAGCAGCCCCGCGACAGGGCCGACCACTGAAGCTTTCTTT. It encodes CASSPATGPTTEAFF.

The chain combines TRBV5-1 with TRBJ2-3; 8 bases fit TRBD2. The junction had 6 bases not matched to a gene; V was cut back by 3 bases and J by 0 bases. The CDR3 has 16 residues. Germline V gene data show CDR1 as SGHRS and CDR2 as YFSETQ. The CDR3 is CASSWRASGSTDTQYF. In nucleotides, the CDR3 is TGCGCCAGCAGCTGGCGGGCTAGCGGGAGCACAGATACGCAGTATTTT.

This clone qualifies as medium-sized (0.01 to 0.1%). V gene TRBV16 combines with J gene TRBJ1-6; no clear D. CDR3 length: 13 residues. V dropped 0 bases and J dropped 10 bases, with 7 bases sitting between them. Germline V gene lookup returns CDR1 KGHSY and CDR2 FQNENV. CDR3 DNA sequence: TGTGCCAGCAGCCAATCCCAGGAGTCACCCCTCCACTTT. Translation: CASSQSQESPLHF.

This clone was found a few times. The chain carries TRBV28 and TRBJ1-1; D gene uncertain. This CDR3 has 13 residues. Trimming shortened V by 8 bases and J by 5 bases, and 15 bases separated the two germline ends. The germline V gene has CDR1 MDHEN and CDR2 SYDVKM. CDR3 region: CASFREGRTEAFF. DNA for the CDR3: TGTGCCAGCTTCCGCGAGGGTCGAACTGAAGCTTTCTTT.

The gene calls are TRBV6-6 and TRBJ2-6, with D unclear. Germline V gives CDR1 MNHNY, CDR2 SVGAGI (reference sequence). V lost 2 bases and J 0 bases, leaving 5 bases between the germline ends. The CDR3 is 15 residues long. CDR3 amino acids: CASSYGDSGANVLTF. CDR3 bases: TGTGCCAGCAGTTACGGGGACTCTGGGGCCAACGTCCTGACTTTC.

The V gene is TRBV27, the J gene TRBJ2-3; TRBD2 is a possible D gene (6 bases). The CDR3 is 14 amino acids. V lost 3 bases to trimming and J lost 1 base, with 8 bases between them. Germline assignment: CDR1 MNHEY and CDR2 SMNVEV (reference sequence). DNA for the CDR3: TGTGCCAGCAGTTTGTGGGGGGGCACAGATACGCAGTATTTT. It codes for CASSLWGGTDTQYF.

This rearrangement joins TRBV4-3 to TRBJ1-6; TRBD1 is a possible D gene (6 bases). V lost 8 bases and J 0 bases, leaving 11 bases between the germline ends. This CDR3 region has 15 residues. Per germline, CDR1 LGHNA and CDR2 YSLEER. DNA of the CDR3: TGCGCCAGCGCTCGGGACACCTCCTATAATTCACCCCTCCACTTT. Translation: CASARDTSYNSPLHF.